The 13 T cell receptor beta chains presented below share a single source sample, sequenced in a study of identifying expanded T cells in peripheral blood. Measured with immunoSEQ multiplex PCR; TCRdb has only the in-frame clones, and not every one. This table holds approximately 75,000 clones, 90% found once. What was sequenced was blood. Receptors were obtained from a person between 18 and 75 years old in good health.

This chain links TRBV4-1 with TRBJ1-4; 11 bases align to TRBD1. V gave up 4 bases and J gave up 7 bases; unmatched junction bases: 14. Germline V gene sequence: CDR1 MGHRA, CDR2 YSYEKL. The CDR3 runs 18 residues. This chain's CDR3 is CASSPKKGQGVYFEKLFF. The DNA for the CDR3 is TGCGCCAGCAGCCCCAAAAAGGGACAGGGGGTGTATTTTGAAAAACTGTTTTTT.

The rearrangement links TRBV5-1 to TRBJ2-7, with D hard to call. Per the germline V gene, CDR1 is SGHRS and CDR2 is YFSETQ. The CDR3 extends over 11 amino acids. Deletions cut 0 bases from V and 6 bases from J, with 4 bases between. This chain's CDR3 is CASSLGPEQYF. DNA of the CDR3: TGCGCCAGCAGCTTGGGTCCCGAGCAGTACTTC.

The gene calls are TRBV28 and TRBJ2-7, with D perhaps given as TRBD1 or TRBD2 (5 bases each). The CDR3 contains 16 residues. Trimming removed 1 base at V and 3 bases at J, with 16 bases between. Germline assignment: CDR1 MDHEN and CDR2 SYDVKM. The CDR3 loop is CASSLLGRQSIYEQYF. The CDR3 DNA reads TGTGCCAGCAGTTTATTAGGGAGACAGTCCATCTACGAGCAGTACTTC.

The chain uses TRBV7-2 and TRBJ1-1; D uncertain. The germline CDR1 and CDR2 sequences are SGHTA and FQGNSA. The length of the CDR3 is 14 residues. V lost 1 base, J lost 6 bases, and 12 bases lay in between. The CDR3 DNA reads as TGTGCCAGCAGCTTAGTCGGGATCGTGTCTGAAGCTTTCTTT. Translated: CASSLVGIVSEAFF. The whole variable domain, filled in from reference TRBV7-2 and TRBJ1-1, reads GAGVSQSPSNKVTEKGKDVELRCDPISGHTALYWYRQSLGQGLEFLIYFQGNSAPDKSGLPSDRFSAERTGGSVSTLTIQRTQQEDSAVYLCASSLVGIVSEAFFGQGTRLTVV.

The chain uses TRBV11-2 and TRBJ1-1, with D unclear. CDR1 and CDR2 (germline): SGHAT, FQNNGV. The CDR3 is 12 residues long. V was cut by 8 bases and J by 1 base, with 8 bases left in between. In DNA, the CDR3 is TGTGCCAGCGGTCGGGGGAACACTGAAGCTTTCTTT. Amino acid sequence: CASGRGNTEAFF. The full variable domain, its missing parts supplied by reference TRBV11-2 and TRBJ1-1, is EAGVAQSPRYKIIEKRQSVAFWCNPISGHATLYWYQQILGQGPKLLIQFQNNGVVDDSQLPKDRFSAERLKGVDSTLKIQPAKLEDSAVYLCASGRGNTEAFFGQGTRLTVV.

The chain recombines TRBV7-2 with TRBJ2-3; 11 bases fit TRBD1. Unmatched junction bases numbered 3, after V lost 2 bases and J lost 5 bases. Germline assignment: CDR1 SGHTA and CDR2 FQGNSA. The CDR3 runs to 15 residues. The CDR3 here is CASSLRTGGRDTQYF. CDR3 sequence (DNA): TGTGCCAGCAGCTTACGGACAGGGGGCAGAGATACGCAGTATTTT.

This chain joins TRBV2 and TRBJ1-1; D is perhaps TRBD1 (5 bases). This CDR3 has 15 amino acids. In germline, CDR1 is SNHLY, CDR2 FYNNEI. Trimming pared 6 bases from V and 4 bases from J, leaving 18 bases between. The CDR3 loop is CASRPRWGSSTEAFF. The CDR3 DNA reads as TGTGCCAGCAGACCCCGTTGGGGGTCGAGCACTGAAGCTTTCTTT.

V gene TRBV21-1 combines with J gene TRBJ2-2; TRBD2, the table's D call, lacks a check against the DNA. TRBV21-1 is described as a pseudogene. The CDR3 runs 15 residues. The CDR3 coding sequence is TGTGCCAGCAGCCCAGCATTACGGGACACCGGGGAGCTGTTTTTT. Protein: CASSPALRDTGELFF.

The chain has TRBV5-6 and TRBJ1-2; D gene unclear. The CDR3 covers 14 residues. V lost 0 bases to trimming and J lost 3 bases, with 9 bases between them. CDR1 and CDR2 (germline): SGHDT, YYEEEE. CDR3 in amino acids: CASSLGRQYYGYTF. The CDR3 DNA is TGTGCCAGCAGCTTGGGTAGGCAGTACTATGGCTACACCTTC. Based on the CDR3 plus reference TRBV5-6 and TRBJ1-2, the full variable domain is DAGVTQSPTHLIKTRGQQVTLRCSPKSGHDTVSWYQQALGQGPQFIFQYYEEEERQRGNFPDRFSGHQFPNYSSELNVNALLLGDSALYLCASSLGRQYYGYTFGSGTRLTVV.

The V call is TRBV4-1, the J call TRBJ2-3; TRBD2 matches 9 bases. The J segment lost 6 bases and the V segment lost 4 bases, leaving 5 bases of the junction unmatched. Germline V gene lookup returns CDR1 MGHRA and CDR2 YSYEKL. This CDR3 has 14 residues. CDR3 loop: CASSPEREADTQYF. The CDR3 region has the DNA TGCGCCAGCAGCCCAGAGCGGGAGGCGGATACGCAGTATTTT.

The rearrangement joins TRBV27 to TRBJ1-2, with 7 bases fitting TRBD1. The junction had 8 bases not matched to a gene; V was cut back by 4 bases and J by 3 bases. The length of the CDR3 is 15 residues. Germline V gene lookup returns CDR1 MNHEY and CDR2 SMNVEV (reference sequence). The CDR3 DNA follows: TGTGCCAGCAGTTCATTGACAGGGAAAGACTATGGCTACACCTTC. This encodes CASSSLTGKDYGYTF.

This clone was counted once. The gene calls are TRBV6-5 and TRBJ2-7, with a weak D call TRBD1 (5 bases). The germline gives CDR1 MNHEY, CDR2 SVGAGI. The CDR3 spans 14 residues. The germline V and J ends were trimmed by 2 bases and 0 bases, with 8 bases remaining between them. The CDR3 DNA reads TGTGCCAGCAGTTACGGCAGGGTCTCCTACGAGCAGTACTTC. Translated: CASSYGRVSYEQYF.

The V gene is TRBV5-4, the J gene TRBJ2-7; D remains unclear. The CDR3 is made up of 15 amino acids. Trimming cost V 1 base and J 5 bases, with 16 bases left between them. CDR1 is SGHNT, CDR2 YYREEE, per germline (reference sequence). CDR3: CASSLRRLNTHEQYF. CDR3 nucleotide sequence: TGTGCCAGCAGCTTGCGCCGGCTAAACACTCACGAGCAGTACTTC.